This record concerns one TCR beta chain sequence. The sample comes from a study of blood T cell repertoires in COVID-19. Study at large: Researchers got acute and convalescent COVID-19 samples from the United States, Italy and Spain. PBMCs, B-cell-depleted T cells, or T cells were the source of the cDNA or gDNA that made up the material.

From germline, CDR1 is MDHEN and CDR2 SYDVKM. The CDR3 has 14 amino acids. Trimming cost V 6 bases and J 4 bases, with 15 bases left between them. As originally analysed: Using reference gene primer amplification, nucleated cell counts were estimated. The method was immunoSEQ multiplex PCR; TCRdb's version includes in-frame clones alone and lacks a portion of them. V and J calls and clone size are those listed in that table; D and trimming were worked out from the DNA. The sample lists under 250,000 clones, 75% to 85% seen once, with roughly 13% in the top ten. The sequence was collected from a human donor in a cohort sampled during active COVID-19. The chain recombines TRBV28 with TRBJ1-2; D ambiguous. Sequenced: peripheral blood. The CDR3 sequence is CASRPGDLLYGYTF. CDR3 nucleotide sequence: TGTGCCAGCAGACCCGGAGACCTCCTCTATGGCTACACCTTC.